Following are 7 T cell receptor beta chains from one sample sequenced in a study of blood T cell repertoires in COVID-19. Generated by immunoSEQ multiplex PCR, the TCRdb table keeps only in-frame clones and is missing some. Among roughly 120,000 clones, under 80% were seen once, and the ten largest hold roughly 2.7%. The sample was peripheral blood. These receptors originate from a man aged 50 to 59 with acute or convalescent COVID-19.

The J gene is TRBJ1-2, the V gene TRBV19; D is unclear. V shed 7 bases and J shed 0 bases, with 6 bases lying between them. Germline loops: CDR1 LNHDA, CDR2 SQIVND (reference sequence). The CDR3 is 12 residues long. CDR3 nucleotide sequence: TGTGCCAGTACAGAAACTAACTATGGCTACACCTTC. Its translation is CASTETNYGYTF.

This rearrangement joins TRBV27 to TRBJ1-1; D gene ambiguous. The CDR3 has 13 amino acids. Germline loops: CDR1 MNHEY, CDR2 SMNVEV (reference sequence). Trimming cost V 3 bases and J 4 bases, with 9 bases left between them. CDR3 coding DNA: TGTGCCAGCAGTTTTGCCGGAGGCACTGAAGCTTTCTTT. Translation: CASSFAGGTEAFF.

The chain recombines TRBV11-2 with TRBJ1-2, with 7 bases lining up with TRBD1. From germline, CDR1 is SGHAT and CDR2 FQNNGV. CDR3 length: 16 amino acids. Trimming cost V 5 bases and J 0 bases; bases outside gene matches: 9. The DNA for the CDR3 is TGTGCCAGCAGCCATCGGACAGGCCTAACTAACTATGGCTACACCTTC. Encoded protein: CASSHRTGLTNYGYTF.

V usage is TRBV29-1 and J usage is TRBJ1-1; maybe TRBD1 (5 bases). The ends were cut back, 7 bases at V and 5 bases at J, with 14 bases in the middle. This CDR3 comprises 12 residues. Germline V gives CDR1 SQVTM, CDR2 ANQGSEA. The CDR3 loop reads CSGGGDQTEAFF. CDR3 DNA sequence: TGCAGCGGCGGGGGGGATCAGACTGAAGCTTTCTTT.

The gene calls are TRBV29-1 and TRBJ1-1, with D unresolved. The CDR3 runs to 13 residues. Germline V gene sequence: CDR1 SQVTM, CDR2 ANQGSEA. V gave up 5 bases and J gave up 3 bases, with 13 bases separating them. CDR3 DNA: TGCAGCGTTTCGGACTCTGGGGACACTGAAGCTTTCTTT. Amino acids: CSVSDSGDTEAFF. The variable domain in full, completed from reference TRBV29-1 and TRBJ1-1, reads SAVISQKPSRDICQRGTSLTIQCQVDSQVTMMFWYRQQPGQSLTLIATANQGSEATYESGFVIDKFPISRPNLTFSTLTVSNMSPEDSSIYLCSVSDSGDTEAFFGQGTRLTVV.

This sequence joins TRBV5-6 and TRBJ2-5; TRBD1 agrees at 9 bases. Germline V lookup: CDR1 SGHDT, CDR2 YYEEEE. J gave up 4 bases and V 6 bases, and 10 bases lay outside the gene matches. There are 15 residues in the CDR3. CDR3 in amino acids: CASTLGQGFGETQYF. The CDR3 DNA is TGTGCCAGCACCCTGGGACAGGGTTTTGGAGAGACCCAGTACTTC. Full variable domain (rest looked up from reference TRBV5-6 and TRBJ2-5): DAGVTQSPTHLIKTRGQQVTLRCSPKSGHDTVSWYQQALGQGPQFIFQYYEEEERQRGNFPDRFSGHQFPNYSSELNVNALLLGDSALYLCASTLGQGFGETQYFGPGTRLLVL.

This chain joins TRBV5-4 and TRBJ2-3, with 8 nucleotides matching TRBD2. The germline V gene has CDR1 SGHNT and CDR2 YYREEE (reference sequence). Trimming cost V 0 bases and J 9 bases; bases outside gene matches: 12. The CDR3 totals 16 residues. The CDR3 region is CASSLAIGGSGDTQYF. The CDR3 region has the DNA TGTGCCAGCAGCTTGGCCATTGGTGGTAGCGGGGACACGCAGTATTTT.